This entry lists 10 T cell receptor beta chains sequenced from one sample in a study of cytomegalovirus exposure and HLA in healthy donors (dated by TCRdb to about 2017). Libraries were made using the immunoSEQ multiplex PCR assay. For the multiplex PCR, a mixture combining 60 forward primers for TCR Vbeta segments and 13 reverse primers for TCR Jbeta segments was used. Held by TCRdb, this immuneACCESS table contains in-frame sequences only and omits some clones. Under half of the omission traces to an unresolved V gene where checked; the cause of the rest is unknown. The sample table contains about 120,000 clones; only one count was recorded for over 60% of them. The top ten constitute 8.2% of the sample. Sequenced sample: PBMCs. All receptors come from a woman aged 40 to 50 in good health and CMV-seropositive.

The V gene is TRBV2, the J gene TRBJ2-5, with a tentative D call TRBD1 (6 bases). The CDR3 sequence is 11 residues long. CDR1 and CDR2 (germline): SNHLY, FYNNEI. V lost 7 bases and J 5 bases, leaving 8 bases between the germline ends. CDR3 sequence (DNA): TGTGCCAGCACAGGGGACGAGACCCAGTACTTC. This codes for CASTGDETQYF. The whole variable domain, remainder taken from reference TRBV2 and TRBJ2-5, is EPEVTQTPSHQVTQMGQEVILRCVPISNHLYFYWYRQILGQKVEFLVSFYNNEISEKSEIFDDQFSVERPDGSNFTLKIRSTKLEDSAMYFCASTGDETQYFGPGTRLLVL.

A word on this clone: The identical CDR3 is also encoded by other nucleotide sequences in the sample. The V and J genes are TRBV5-1 and TRBJ2-6; no clear D. In germline, CDR1 is SGHRS, CDR2 YFSETQ. The CDR3 is 14 amino acids. Between the trimmed V and J ends, which lost 3 bases and 3 bases, there was a span of 7 bases. CDR3 region: CASSSPGGANVLTF. The CDR3 DNA reads TGCGCCAGCAGCTCCCCGGGTGGGGCCAACGTCCTGACTTTC. Full variable domain (rest looked up from reference TRBV5-1 and TRBJ2-6): KAGVTQTPRYLIKTRGQQVTLSCSPISGHRSVSWYQQTPGQGLQFLFEYFSETQRNKGNFPGRFSGRQFSNSRSEMNVSTLELGDSALYLCASSSPGGANVLTFGAGSRLTVL.

The V gene is TRBV10-3, the J gene TRBJ2-3; 13 bases align to TRBD2. This CDR3 has 15 amino acids. V lost 6 bases and J lost 5; bases outside the gene matches: 5. Germline assignment: CDR1 ENHRY and CDR2 SYGVKD. The CDR3 protein is CAISVLAGGRDTQYF. The CDR3 nucleotides read TGTGCCATCAGCGTACTAGCGGGGGGGCGAGATACGCAGTATTTT.

The chain carries TRBV7-9 and TRBJ2-1; TRBD2 matches 10 bases. Germline V gene data show CDR1 as SEHNR and CDR2 as FQNEAQ (reference sequence). There are 13 residues in the CDR3. The V and J ends lost 6 bases and 4 bases, in that order; junction bases with no gene match: 0. The chain's CDR3 is CASRAGGYNEQFF. CDR3 in DNA: TGTGCCAGCAGAGCGGGGGGGTACAATGAGCAGTTCTTC.

This chain uses TRBV9 with TRBJ2-5; D not certain. The CDR3 length is 13 residues. Germline CDR1 is SGDLS and CDR2 is YYNGEE. Trimming cost V 3 bases and J 4 bases, with 10 bases left between them. CDR3 amino acids: CASSDFRGETQYF. CDR3 in DNA: TGTGCCAGCAGCGACTTTAGAGGAGAGACCCAGTACTTC.

The CDR3 sequence: CASSYGRNYEQYF. The CDR3 DNA follows: TGTGCCAGCAGCTATGGGAGAAATTACGAGCAGTACTTC. The chain couples TRBV5-6 to TRBJ2-7, with a tentative D call TRBD2 (5 bases). CDR1 SGHDT and CDR2 YYEEEE come from the germline V gene. This CDR3 comprises 13 residues. V gave up 3 bases and J gave up 4 bases, with 11 bases separating them.

The V gene is TRBV29-1, the J gene TRBJ2-7; 8 bases align to TRBD1. J gave up 2 bases and V 6 bases, and 6 bases lay outside the gene matches. From germline, CDR1 is SQVTM and CDR2 ANQGSEA. This CDR3 has 13 amino acids. The CDR3 DNA sequence: TGCAGCGTAAAGCGACAGGGGACCTACGAGCAGTACTTC. Translating it yields CSVKRQGTYEQYF.

This chain uses TRBV5-6 with TRBJ2-5, with 11 bases lining up with TRBD2. V was pared by 4 bases and J by 5 bases, with 10 bases of the junction left unmatched. This CDR3 region has 16 residues. CDR1 is SGHDT and CDR2 is YYEEEE in the germline V gene. In DNA form, the CDR3 reads TGTGCCAGCAGCCCGGGGACTAGCGGCTTGAGGGAGACCCAGTACTTC. Translating gives CASSPGTSGLRETQYF. The variable domain in full, with the rest retrieved from reference TRBV5-6 and TRBJ2-5, is DAGVTQSPTHLIKTRGQQVTLRCSPKSGHDTVSWYQQALGQGPQFIFQYYEEEERQRGNFPDRFSGHQFPNYSSELNVNALLLGDSALYLCASSPGTSGLRETQYFGPGTRLLVL.

This chain joins TRBV6-6 and TRBJ2-7; 7 nucleotides match TRBD1. CDR3 length equals 14 residues. Germline V CDR1 and CDR2: MNHNY, SVGAGI (reference sequence). Trimming took 8 bases from V and 1 from J; bases not matched to a gene: 8. CDR3 coding DNA: TGTGCCAGCGCTCTACCGGGACAGTCCTACGAGCAGTACTTC. Protein sequence: CASALPGQSYEQYF.

This chain uses TRBV11-1 with TRBJ1-2; 12 bases fit TRBD1. V lost 5 bases, J lost 7 bases, and 8 bases stayed unmatched. Germline CDR1 is SGHAT and CDR2 is FQDESV (reference sequence). This CDR3 contains 15 residues. CDR3 coding DNA: TGTGCCAGCAGCCCCGGGACAGGGGGCCTTGTTGGCTACACCTTC. It is translated as CASSPGTGGLVGYTF.